This is a list of T cell receptor beta chains from one sample in a study of cytomegalovirus exposure and HLA in healthy donors. Sequencing was performed with immunoSEQ multiplex PCR; in TCRdb, only in-frame clones are kept and a portion is missing. Of about 180,000 clones listed, 85% were seen once; the top ten hold roughly 15%. Sequenced input: PBMCs. All receptors derive from a man aged 18 to 29 in good health and CMV-seropositive. Each CDR3 is given with its conserved first and last residue. A D gene is named only where the DNA matches it firmly. Clone size is stated in some rows and not others, as once, few, many or a class when expanded.

clone_size j_call d_call v_call cdr3_aa cdr3_nt
few TRBJ2-1 TRBD2 TRBV2 CASRETTSGRYNEQFF TGTGCCAGCAGAGAGACGACTAGCGGGAGGTACAATGAGCAGTTCTTC
. TRBJ2-3 . TRBV9 CASSVRAEEDTQYF TGTGCCAGCAGCGTACGAGCGGAAGAGGATACGCAGTATTTT
. TRBJ1-1 . TRBV6-5 CASSYIPGGRNTEAFF TGTGCCAGCAGTTACATCCCGGGGGGGCGGAACACTGAAGCTTTCTTT
. TRBJ2-3 . TRBV29-1 CSVQRGTDTQYF TGCAGCGTTCAGCGGGGCACAGATACGCAGTATTTT
once TRBJ2-1 . TRBV9 CASSVGRYNEQFF TGTGCCAGCAGCGTGGGCCGGTACAATGAGCAGTTCTTC
. TRBJ1-1 . TRBV11-3 CASRSTGMNTEAFF TGTGCCAGCAGGTCCACAGGGATGAACACTGAAGCTTTCTTT
. TRBJ2-1 TRBD2 TRBV10-1 CASSEGLADYNEQFF TGCGCCAGCAGTGAAGGACTAGCGGACTACAATGAGCAGTTCTTC
. TRBJ1-2 TRBD1 TRBV6-1 CASSEHGQGYYGYTF TGTGCCAGCAGTGAACACGGACAGGGGTACTATGGCTACACCTTC
. TRBJ2-1 . TRBV18 CASSPRGTQLGNEQFF TGTGCCAGCTCACCACGAGGGACTCAGCTAGGGAATGAGCAGTTCTTC
. TRBJ2-6 . TRBV9 CASSPGGSGANVLTF TGTGCCAGCAGCCCCGGAGGCTCTGGGGCCAACGTCCTGACTTTC
. TRBJ2-1 TRBD2 TRBV29-1 CSVDTTSGILNEQFF TGCAGCGTCGATACGACTAGCGGGATCCTTAATGAGCAGTTCTTC
. TRBJ1-1 . TRBV30 CAWINVIVGMNTEAFF TGTGCCTGGATTAACGTCATTGTCGGTATGAACACTGAAGCTTTCTTT
. TRBJ2-7 . TRBV30 CAWTPRQDYPYEQYF TGTGCCTGGACCCCAAGACAGGATTATCCCTACGAGCAGTACTTC